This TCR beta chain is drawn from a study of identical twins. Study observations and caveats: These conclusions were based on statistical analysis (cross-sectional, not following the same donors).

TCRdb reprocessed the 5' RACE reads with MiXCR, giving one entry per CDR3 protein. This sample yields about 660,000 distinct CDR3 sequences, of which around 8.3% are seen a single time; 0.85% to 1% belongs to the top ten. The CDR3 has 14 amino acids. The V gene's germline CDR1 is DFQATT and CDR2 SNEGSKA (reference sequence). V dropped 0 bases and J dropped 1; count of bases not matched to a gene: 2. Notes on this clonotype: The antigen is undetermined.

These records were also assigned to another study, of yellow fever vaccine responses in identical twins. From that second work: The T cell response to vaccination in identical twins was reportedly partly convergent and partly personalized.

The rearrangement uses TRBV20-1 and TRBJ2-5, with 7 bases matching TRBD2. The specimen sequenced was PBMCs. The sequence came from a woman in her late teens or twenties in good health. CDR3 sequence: CSARDWGGQETQYF. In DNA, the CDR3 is TGCAGTGCTAGAGATTGGGGGGGCCAAGAGACCCAGTACTTC.